A selection of T cell receptor beta chains follows, all from one sample in a study of PD-L1 blockade in urothelial cancer. Only in-frame clones appear in the TCRdb table, and some are missing; sequencing was by immunoSEQ multiplex PCR. This table holds about 80,000 clones, approximately 80% found once. The input for sequencing was PBMCs, taken around atezolizumab (anti-PD-L1) treatment. The receptor source for this set is a man in his forties with urothelial cancer. CDR3s include the opening cysteine and the closing phenylalanine or tryptophan. For some rows the clone size is stated as once, few or many, or as a class when expanded; others skip it.

v_gene	j_gene	abundance	CDR3aa
TRBV7-2	TRBJ2-7	NA	CASSDRTGTSGTPYEQYF
TRBV7-8	TRBJ2-5	NA	CASSHPGGFETQYF
TRBV6-1	TRBJ1-2	NA	CASSEQGNYGYTF
TRBV18	TRBJ2-2	few	CASSPDRKNTGELFF
TRBV6-1	TRBJ1-2	once	CASRGVYGYTF
TRBV29-1	TRBJ1-4	NA	CSVERDEKLFF
TRBV28	TRBJ2-7	NA	CASSIRQPYEQYF
TRBV10-3	TRBJ2-5	NA	CATGLAGNQETQYF
TRBV7-8	TRBJ1-1	NA	CASSLGVRTGSTEAFF
TRBV6-6	TRBJ2-2	NA	CASSYKAPLGGGELFF
TRBV30	TRBJ1-4	NA	CAWSSGEEGASYEKLFF
TRBV29-1	TRBJ2-1	NA	CSVEGLADLSNEQFF
TRBV7-6	TRBJ2-1	NA	CASSPRGLLAGDLDEQFF
TRBV7-2	TRBJ1-5	NA	CASSSTVNQPQHF
TRBV4-2	TRBJ2-7	NA	CASSQEDTSGRAYEQYF
TRBV6-6	TRBJ1-2	NA	CASSSRQGYTDYGYTF
TRBV30	TRBJ1-5	NA	CAWSAGSGRNQPQHF
TRBV27	TRBJ2-1	NA	CASSRSSGSFYNEQFF
TRBV28	TRBJ2-1	NA	CASSPARRGGNEQFF
TRBV9	TRBJ1-3	NA	CASSVPGHSGNTIYF
TRBV10-1	TRBJ2-1	NA	CASRVWRAAMFDEQFF
TRBV7-8	TRBJ2-7	NA	CASTQMGQGSEQYF
TRBV30	TRBJ2-3	once	CAWSRLGFSDTQYF
TRBV2	TRBJ2-4	NA	CASRKGVQNIQYF
TRBV7-2	TRBJ1-5	once	CASSLVGHQDQPQHF
TRBV4-2	TRBJ2-2	NA	CASSQRGSTGELFF
TRBV20-1	TRBJ2-5	NA	CSVRGQETQYF
TRBV5-6	TRBJ2-6	NA	CASSPGQGGSGANVLTF
TRBV7-9	TRBJ2-3	NA	CASSSTSFSADTQYF
TRBV7-9	TRBJ1-5	NA	CASSTGEGQPQHF
TRBV28	TRBJ2-1	NA	CASSLTSGSSSYNEQFF
TRBV5-1	TRBJ1-1	NA	CASINPAGGTEAFF
TRBV28	TRBJ1-4	NA	CASAMGPTGGKLFF
TRBV5-1	TRBJ2-1	NA	CASSLGRLAGPRLNNEQFF
TRBV4-3	TRBJ2-5	NA	CASSRSRGETQYF
TRBV2	TRBJ2-5	NA	CASTGAGEETQYF
TRBV18	TRBJ2-7	NA	CASSLGQDHYEQYF
TRBV11-3	TRBJ2-1	NA	CASSLDISNEQFF
TRBV28	TRBJ1-5	NA	CASSLPRGAGQPQHF
TRBV7-2	TRBJ2-7	NA	CASSSDRASYEQYF
TRBV15	TRBJ1-1	NA	CATSRGGHPVTEAFF
TRBV14	TRBJ2-1	many	CASSQEGHGDNEQFF
TRBV28	TRBJ2-7	NA	CASSPGGYEQYF
TRBV28	TRBJ2-7	few	CASTSGRVAYF
TRBV18	TRBJ1-5	NA	CASSLGGGNQPQHF
TRBV5-1	TRBJ1-1	NA	CASSLPTGGSEAFF
TRBV2	TRBJ1-1	once	CASSDSGGIEAFF
TRBV5-1	TRBJ1-1	once	CASSGDSGVAFF
TRBV6-5	TRBJ1-2	NA	CASRDRFLLDRYTF
TRBV28	TRBJ2-7	NA	CASSPITFSYEQYF
TRBV28	TRBJ2-7	NA	CASSTPLAGFNEDSYEQYF
TRBV11-2	TRBJ2-7	NA	CASSLLASGSYEQYF
TRBV5-4	TRBJ2-7	NA	CASSLGGASYEQYF